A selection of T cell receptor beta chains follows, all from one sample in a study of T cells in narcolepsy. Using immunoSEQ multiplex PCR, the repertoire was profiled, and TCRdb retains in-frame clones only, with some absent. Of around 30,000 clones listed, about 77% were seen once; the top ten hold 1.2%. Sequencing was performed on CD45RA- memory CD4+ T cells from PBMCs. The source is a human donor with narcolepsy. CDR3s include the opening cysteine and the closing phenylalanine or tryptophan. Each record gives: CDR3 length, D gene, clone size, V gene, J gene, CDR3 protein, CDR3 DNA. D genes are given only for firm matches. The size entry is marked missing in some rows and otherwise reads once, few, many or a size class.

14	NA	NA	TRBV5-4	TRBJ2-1	CASSLTGSHNEQFF	TGTGCCAGCAGCTTGACCGGGAGCCACAATGAGCAGTTCTTC
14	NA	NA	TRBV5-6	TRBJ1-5	CASSLGAGNQPQHF	TGTGCCAGCAGCTTGGGGGCGGGCAATCAGCCCCAGCATTTT
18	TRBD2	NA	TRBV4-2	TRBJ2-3	CASSQAKVAGGSSDTQYF	TGTGCCAGCAGCCAGGCAAAGGTGGCGGGGGGGTCATCAGATACGCAGTATTTT
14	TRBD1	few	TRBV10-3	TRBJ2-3	CATTGTGEPDTQYF	TGTGCCACCACGGGGACAGGGGAGCCAGATACGCAGTATTTT
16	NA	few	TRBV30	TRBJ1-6	CAWSSFEFRDNSPLHF	TGTGCCTGGAGTAGCTTCGAGTTTCGCGATAATTCACCCCTCCACTTT
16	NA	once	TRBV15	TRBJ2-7	CATSRQRKGSAYEQYF	TGTGCCACCAGCAGGCAGAGGAAGGGGTCAGCCTACGAGCAGTACTTC
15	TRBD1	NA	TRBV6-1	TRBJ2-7	CASRMGQGLSYEQYF	TGTGCCAGCAGGATGGGACAGGGGCTCTCCTACGAGCAGTACTTC
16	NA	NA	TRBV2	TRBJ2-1	CASRNRQRSIYNEQFF	TGTGCCAGCAGAAACCGACAGCGGTCAATTTACAATGAGCAGTTCTTC
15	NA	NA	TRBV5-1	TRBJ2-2	CASRPATANTGELFF	TGCGCCAGCAGGCCGGCGACAGCGAACACCGGGGAGCTGTTTTTT
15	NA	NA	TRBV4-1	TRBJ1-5	CASSQDRFPNQPQHF	TGCGCCAGCAGCCAAGACAGGTTCCCGAATCAGCCCCAGCATTTT
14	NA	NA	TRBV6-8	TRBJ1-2	CASSLGHWDEGYTF	TGTGCCAGCAGCCTGGGACACTGGGACGAAGGCTACACCTTC
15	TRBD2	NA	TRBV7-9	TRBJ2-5	CASSFLTSGGETQYF	TGTGCCAGCAGCTTCCTTACTAGCGGGGGGGAGACCCAGTACTTC
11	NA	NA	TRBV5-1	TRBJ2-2	CASSITGELFF	TGCGCCAGCAGTATTACCGGGGAGCTGTTTTTT
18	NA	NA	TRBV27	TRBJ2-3	CASSQPLGGGQGTDTQYF	TGTGCCAGCAGTCAACCATTGGGCGGGGGACAGGGCACAGATACGCAGTATTTT
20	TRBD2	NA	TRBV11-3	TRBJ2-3	CASRPGQISGGASYTDTQYF	TGTGCCAGCAGGCCCGGACAGATTAGCGGGGGGGCCTCTTATACAGATACGCAGTATTTT
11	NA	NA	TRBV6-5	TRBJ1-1	CASSRNTEAFF	TGTGCCAGCAGTAGAAACACTGAAGCTTTCTTT
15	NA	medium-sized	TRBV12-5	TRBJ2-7	CASGLKSGGSYEQYF	TGTGCTAGTGGTTTGAAGTCAGGAGGCTCCTACGAGCAGTACTTC
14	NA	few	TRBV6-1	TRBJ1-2	CASSENMGNNGYTF	TGTGCCAGCAGTGAAAACATGGGGAATAATGGCTACACCTTC
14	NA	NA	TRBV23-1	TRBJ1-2	CASSRQQVNYGYTF	TGCGCCAGCAGTCGGCAGCAAGTTAACTATGGCTACACCTTC
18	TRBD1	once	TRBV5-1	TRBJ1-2	CASSPRPGTGFVGGGYTF	TGCGCCAGCAGCCCGAGGCCCGGGACAGGGTTCGTGGGGGGTGGCTACACCTTC
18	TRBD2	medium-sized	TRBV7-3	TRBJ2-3	CASSSPPGTSGVTDTQYF	TGTGCCAGCAGCTCCCCCCCCGGGACTAGCGGGGTCACAGATACGCAGTATTTT
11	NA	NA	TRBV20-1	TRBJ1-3	CSAGQGNTIYF	TGCAGTGCGGGGCAGGGAAACACCATATATTTT
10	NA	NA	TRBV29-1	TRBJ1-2	CSVGRYDYTF	TGCAGCGTTGGACGCTACGACTACACCTTC
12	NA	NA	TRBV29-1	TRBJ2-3	CSAFGSTDTQYF	TGCAGTGCTTTTGGAAGCACAGATACGCAGTATTTT
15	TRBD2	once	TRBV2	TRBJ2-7	CASSFRTSGSYEQYF	TGTGCCAGCAGTTTTAGGACTAGCGGGAGCTACGAGCAGTACTTC
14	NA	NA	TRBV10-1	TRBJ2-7	CASNGHQPSYEQYF	TGCGCCAGCAACGGACACCAACCTTCCTACGAGCAGTACTTC
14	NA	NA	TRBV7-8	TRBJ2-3	CASSNGLITDTQYF	TGTGCCAGCAGCAACGGGCTAATCACAGATACGCAGTATTTT
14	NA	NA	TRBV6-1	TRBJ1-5	CASSETGGWQPQHF	TGTGCCAGCAGTGAAACTGGGGGTTGGCAGCCCCAGCATTTT